Sequencing of this T cell receptor (beta chain) was carried out in a study of CD4 and CD8 cells across lung adenocarcinoma regions. The patients had localized lung adenocarcinoma, a non-small cell subtype. The CDR3 totals 14 residues. Per the germline V gene, CDR1 is SGHAT and CDR2 is FQNNGV. Trimming left V 5 bases short and J 3 bases short, with 14 bases between. TCRdb reprocessed the PCR reads via MiXCR and lists one record per CDR3 protein. The sample yields some 22,000 distinct CDR3 sequences, 52% seen once. In this sample, this clonotype turned up a few times. The specimen was CD4+ T cells from the center of a lung tumor. This TCR derives from a male donor with lung adenocarcinoma. The CD4 and CD8 labels of this study may be unreliable. The chain has TRBV11-2 and TRBJ2-7, with D possibly matching TRBD1 (8 bases). CDR3 bases: TGTGCCAGCAGCAAATACAGGGGGGGCTACGAGCAGTACTTC. Its translation: CASSKYRGGYEQYF. Drawing the rest from reference TRBV11-2 and TRBJ2-7, the complete variable domain is EAGVAQSPRYKIIEKRQSVAFWCNPISGHATLYWYQQILGQGPKLLIQFQNNGVVDDSQLPKDRFSAERLKGVDSTLKIQPAKLEDSAVYLCASSKYRGGYEQYFGPGTRLTVT.